These 17 T cell receptor beta chains share one sample of origin, sequenced in a study of technical replicates of blood from several donors. Profiled with immunoSEQ multiplex PCR; TCRdb holds only in-frame clones, not every one. The sample lists about 73,000 clones, around 93% occurring once. The sample taken for sequencing was T cells isolated from PBMCs. The source is a human donor in good health.

The rearrangement uses TRBV5-1 and TRBJ2-1, with 9 nucleotides matching TRBD1. This CDR3 has 14 amino acids. Germline lookup yields CDR1 SGHRS and CDR2 YFSETQ. The junction had 7 bases not matched to a gene; V was cut back by 8 bases and J by 4 bases. This CDR3 is CASRRDRAYNEQFF. The CDR3 DNA reads TGCGCCAGTCGCCGGGACAGGGCGTACAATGAGCAGTTCTTC.

The chain has TRBV11-3 and TRBJ1-2; D remains ambiguous. Germline V gene lookup returns CDR1 SGHNT and CDR2 YENEEA. The ends were cut back, 2 bases at V and 3 bases at J, with 13 bases in the middle. The CDR3 extends over 15 amino acids. The CDR3 protein is CASSLKFGQYYGYTF. As DNA, the CDR3 is TGTGCCAGCAGCTTAAAGTTTGGGCAGTACTATGGCTACACCTTC.

This chain connects TRBV19 to TRBJ1-2; the D gene is possibly TRBD1 (6 bases). From germline, CDR1 is LNHDA and CDR2 SQIVND (reference sequence). The CDR3 spans 16 residues. The germline V and J ends were trimmed by 6 bases and 4 bases, with 21 bases remaining between them. The CDR3 DNA is TGTGCCAGTAGCATTTCTACCCGACAGGCGGTCTATGGCTACACCTTC. Encoded protein: CASSISTRQAVYGYTF.

V is TRBV2 and J is TRBJ1-4; D uncertain. CDR1 is SNHLY and CDR2 is FYNNEI in the germline V gene. The V end was cut by 5 bases, the J end by 8 bases, with 18 bases between. The CDR3 is 15 amino acids. DNA of the CDR3: TGTGCCAGCAGTCTGAGCCCTACTACGGGGGAAAAACTGTTTTTT. This sequence encodes CASSLSPTTGEKLFF.

This clone was observed once. V is TRBV27 and J is TRBJ2-7, with 11 positions matching TRBD2. The germline gives CDR1 MNHEY, CDR2 SMNVEV (reference sequence). CDR3 size: 14 residues. Losses at the gene ends were 4 bases for V and 4 bases for J; bases not matched to a gene: 3. The CDR3 DNA reads TGTGCCAGCAGTTCCGGGACTAGCGGATACGAGCAGTACTTC. As protein: CASSSGTSGYEQYF.

This rearrangement joins TRBV7-2 to TRBJ1-5, with 10 bases lining up with TRBD1. J was trimmed by 6 bases and V by 4 bases; bases with no gene match: 9. This CDR3 comprises 16 residues. Germline values: CDR1 SGHTA, CDR2 FQGNSA. CDR3 residues: CASSSSGTGEPQPQHF. The CDR3 DNA is TGTGCCAGCAGCTCCTCCGGGACAGGGGAGCCTCAGCCCCAGCATTTT.

This chain links TRBV6-5 with TRBJ2-5; 9 nucleotides match TRBD2. The CDR3 is 14 residues long. The trim removed 5 bases at V and 7 bases at J, leaving 8 bases unmatched. Germline assignment: CDR1 MNHEY and CDR2 SVGAGI. The CDR3 loop reads CASSEEALAGTQYF. DNA of the CDR3: TGTGCCAGCAGTGAAGAGGCACTAGCGGGGACCCAGTACTTC.

The chain uses TRBV4-1 and TRBJ2-1, with 7 bases aligning to TRBD2. The trim removed 4 bases at V and 1 base at J, leaving 10 bases unmatched. Germline CDR1 is MGHRA and CDR2 is YSYEKL. The length of the CDR3 is 17 residues. CDR3 loop: CASSPPPLGGSYNEQFF. The CDR3 DNA follows: TGCGCCAGCAGCCCCCCCCCGCTGGGGGGGTCCTACAATGAGCAGTTCTTC.

The chain uses TRBV2 and TRBJ2-7; D unresolved. From germline, CDR1 is SNHLY and CDR2 FYNNEI. There are 12 residues in the CDR3. Trimming left V 2 bases short and J 6 bases short, with 8 bases between. The CDR3 coding sequence is TGTGCCAGCAGTGAATTGAGGCGCGAGCAGTACTTC. This codes for CASSELRREQYF.

This chain uses TRBV9 with TRBJ1-6, with 7 bases lining up with TRBD1. The germline gives CDR1 SGDLS, CDR2 YYNGEE. The CDR3 runs 15 residues. V lost 2 bases, J lost 5 bases, and 4 bases stayed unmatched. This CDR3 is CASSVTGQNNSPLHF. In DNA form, the CDR3 reads TGTGCCAGCAGCGTCACGGGACAGAATAATTCACCCCTCCACTTT.

The rearrangement links TRBV5-1 to TRBJ2-3, with 12 bases that match TRBD2. The CDR3 loop spans 17 amino acids. V lost 0 bases to trimming and J lost 2 bases; unmatched junction nucleotides: 4. In germline, CDR1 is SGHRS, CDR2 YFSETQ. CDR3 nucleotides: TGCGCCAGCAGCTTGGCCAGACTAGCGGGGGACACAGATACGCAGTATTTT. It is translated as CASSLARLAGDTDTQYF. Full variable domain (rest looked up from reference TRBV5-1 and TRBJ2-3): KAGVTQTPRYLIKTRGQQVTLSCSPISGHRSVSWYQQTPGQGLQFLFEYFSETQRNKGNFPGRFSGRQFSNSRSEMNVSTLELGDSALYLCASSLARLAGDTDTQYFGPGTRLTVL.

V is TRBV5-6 and J is TRBJ1-2, with D tentatively TRBD1 (6 bases). The germline V gene encodes CDR1 SGHDT and CDR2 YYEEEE. The germline V and J ends were trimmed by 3 bases and 0 bases, with 9 bases remaining between them. The CDR3 has 14 amino acids. The CDR3: CASSWDTANYGYTF. As DNA, the CDR3 is TGTGCCAGCAGCTGGGACACCGCTAACTATGGCTACACCTTC.

The chain carries TRBV10-2 and TRBJ2-2; tentatively, D is TRBD1 (5 bases). CDR1 WSHSY and CDR2 SAAADI come from the germline V gene. The CDR3 spans 14 residues. With 4 bases removed from V and 5 bases from J, the gap between germline ends came to 11 bases. The CDR3 region is CASSGTYSTGELFF. DNA for the CDR3: TGCGCCAGCAGTGGGACATACAGTACCGGGGAGCTGTTTTTT.

The chain uses TRBV2 and TRBJ2-7; D is possibly TRBD1 (6 bases). V was clipped by 4 bases and J by 0 bases, with 13 bases between them. CDR1 SNHLY and CDR2 FYNNEI come from the germline V gene. The CDR3 sequence is 15 residues long. This chain's CDR3 is CASSARDTSSYEQYF. CDR3 nucleotide sequence: TGTGCCAGCAGTGCAAGGGACACTAGCTCCTACGAGCAGTACTTC.

The chain links TRBV6-1 to TRBJ2-7; TRBD1 matches at 7 bases. Trimming at V came to 5 bases and at J to 2 bases, leaving 3 bases not matched to a gene. CDR1 and CDR2 (germline): MNHNS, SASEGT. The CDR3 length is 13 residues. CDR3 protein: CASSKDRPYEQYF. The DNA for the CDR3 is TGTGCCAGCAGTAAGGACAGGCCCTACGAGCAGTACTTC.

The rearrangement joins TRBV13 to TRBJ1-3; a weak D match, TRBD1 (5 bases). The germline V gene has CDR1 PRHDT and CDR2 FYEKMQ (reference sequence). V was shortened by 4 bases and J by 2 bases, with 9 bases between the two germline ends. The CDR3 contains 14 residues. The CDR3 nucleotides read TGTGCCAGCAGCTCACAGGCCCCTGGAAACACCATATATTTT. Protein product: CASSSQAPGNTIYF.

V and J are TRBV6-6 and TRBJ1-5, with 9 nucleotides matching TRBD1. The junction had 6 bases not matched to a gene; V was cut back by 6 bases and J by 3 bases. Per germline, CDR1 MNHNY and CDR2 SVGAGI (reference sequence). The CDR3 sequence is 15 residues long. The CDR3 DNA reads as TGTGCCAGCAGGGGCGTACAGGGGGCCAATCAGCCCCAGCATTTT. This codes for CASRGVQGANQPQHF.